Listed here are 11 T cell receptor beta chains from one sample, sequenced in a study of shared clonotypes between healthy human individuals. Sequencing used immunoSEQ multiplex PCR; TCRdb keeps in-frame clones, though not all of them. The data contain 2 million to 3 million clones, approximately 92% of them seen just once; the ten biggest clones take up under 0.15%. The sample comprised naive CD4+ T cells sorted from blood. Subset indicated: CD45RA+ positively selected. Receptors originate from a man aged 18 to 30 in good health.

In its sample, this clone was seen once. Other DNA sequences in the same sample also yield this CDR3. This chain links TRBV5-1 with TRBJ2-3, with D possibly matching TRBD1 (5 bases). Germline values: CDR1 SGHRS, CDR2 YFSETQ. Trimming took off 1 base at V and 0 bases at J, with 6 bases between the two ends. The CDR3 length is 14 residues. The CDR3 region is CASSLTGSTDTQYF. The CDR3 nucleotides read TGCGCCAGCAGCTTGACAGGTAGCACAGATACGCAGTATTTT.

The chain couples TRBV11-2 to TRBJ1-1, with a weak D call TRBD1 (5 bases). Germline V lookup: CDR1 SGHAT, CDR2 FQNNGV. Trimming removed 6 bases from V and 1 base from J, with 15 bases in between. The CDR3 spans 15 residues. CDR3 DNA: TGTGCCAGCAGTCCCCCGGGACGGAGGAACACTGAAGCTTTCTTT. Translating gives CASSPPGRRNTEAFF.

The chain combines TRBV19 with TRBJ2-7, with 8 positions matching TRBD1. This CDR3 has 14 amino acids. Germline loops: CDR1 LNHDA, CDR2 SQIVND (reference sequence). V gave up 6 bases and J gave up 4 bases; unmatched junction bases: 8. Written as DNA, the CDR3 is TGTGCCAGTAGCCCCTGGACAGGGAATTACGAGCAGTACTTC. This encodes CASSPWTGNYEQYF.

V usage is TRBV4-1 and J usage is TRBJ2-1; TRBD2 might be the D (6 bases). CDR1 MGHRA and CDR2 YSYEKL come from the germline V gene. V was cut by 0 bases and J by 0 bases, with 12 bases left in between. The CDR3 runs 17 residues. In DNA form, the CDR3 reads TGCGCCAGCAGCCAAGAATCCCGGGGGAGCTCCTACAATGAGCAGTTCTTC. Its translation: CASSQESRGSSYNEQFF.

This chain links TRBV2 with TRBJ2-2; D is unresolved. The CDR3 runs 16 residues. V was pared by 1 base and J by 1 base, with 10 bases between. Per the germline V gene, CDR1 is SNHLY and CDR2 is FYNNEI. The DNA for the CDR3 is TGTGCCAGCAGTGAAGTGGGCGGATTGAACACCGGGGAGCTGTTTTTT. It codes for CASSEVGGLNTGELFF.

The chain uses TRBV27 and TRBJ2-2; TRBD1 or TRBD2 may be the D gene (6 bases each). This CDR3 region has 17 residues. With 5 bases removed from V and 5 bases from J, the gap between germline ends came to 21 bases. In germline, CDR1 is MNHEY, CDR2 SMNVEV (reference sequence). CDR3 sequence reads: CASSPWGVGARTGELFF. The DNA for the CDR3 is TGTGCCAGCAGTCCCTGGGGGGTGGGGGCGAGGACCGGGGAGCTGTTTTTT.

The chain joins TRBV18 to TRBJ1-4; 7 bases agree with TRBD1. Per germline, CDR1 KGHSH and CDR2 LQKENI. V was clipped by 4 bases and J by 10 bases; unmatched bases: 9. The CDR3 contains 14 residues. Written as DNA, the CDR3 is TGTGCCAGCTCACTACAGGGGCAAGGGGCAAAACTGTTTTTT. Translation: CASSLQGQGAKLFF.

As concerns this clone: Other DNA sequences of this sample code for an identical CDR3. V gene TRBV5-4 combines with J gene TRBJ2-7; 8 bases map to TRBD2. With V trimmed by 0 bases and J by 0 bases, 2 bases remained unmatched. This CDR3 contains 15 residues. Germline-derived CDR1 and CDR2 are SGHNT and YYREEE (reference sequence). The CDR3 DNA is TGTGCCAGCAGCTTGGAGAGCGGGAGCTCCTACGAGCAGTACTTC. This translates into CASSLESGSSYEQYF.

The V and J genes are TRBV4-3 and TRBJ2-1; D not resolved. The CDR3 sequence is 16 residues long. Germline V CDR1 and CDR2: LGHNA, YSLEER. V shed 0 bases and J shed 1 base, with 10 bases lying between them. The CDR3 bases are TGCGCCAGCAGCCAAGACTCGGGTATGTCCTACAATGAGCAGTTCTTC. Protein sequence: CASSQDSGMSYNEQFF.

To note about this clone: The same CDR3 arises from other DNA sequences in this sample as well. CDR3 in DNA: TGTGCCAGCCGGGACGGGAACACTGAAGCTTTCTTT. It encodes CASRDGNTEAFF. This chain joins TRBV2 and TRBJ1-1, with D perhaps matching TRBD1 (5 bases). Per the germline V gene, CDR1 is SNHLY and CDR2 is FYNNEI. The CDR3 loop spans 12 amino acids. V shed 8 bases and J shed 1 base, with 8 bases lying between them.

The chain couples TRBV6-5 to TRBJ1-4; TRBD1 agrees at 10 bases. Germline V gene lookup returns CDR1 MNHEY and CDR2 SVGAGI. This CDR3 contains 14 residues. The junction had 9 bases not matched to a gene; V was cut back by 6 bases and J by 11 bases. CDR3 loop: CASRHTTGGGKLFF. CDR3 sequence (DNA): TGTGCCAGCAGACACACGACAGGGGGCGGGAAACTGTTTTTT.